This TCR beta chain was obtained from a study of T cell repertoires in cytomegalovirus infection. General study results and limits: Based on cumulative public TCR beta family frequency, carriers of CMV plus the relevant HLA were identified. What dominated the ex vivo response were HLA-C-restricted CMV-specific TCR beta clonotypes.

One entry per CDR3 protein results from TCRdb running MiXCR on the reads. Of under 800,000 distinct CDR3 sequences detected, roughly a quarter appear once; the ten largest clones hold 6.5% to 10%. The CDR3 runs to 16 residues. The V segment lost 3 bases and the J segment 8 bases; nucleotides outside the gene matches: 9. Germline V gives CDR1 MGHDK, CDR2 SYGVNS. In this sample, this clonotype turned up a few times. As yet, its antigen is unknown. The receptor's source is a human donor in good health (CMV status not recorded). Some clones in this sample may be carry-over from other donors' samples. Sequencing input: CD8+ T cells from PBMCs. The chain employs TRBV25-1 and TRBJ1-6; 8 bases line up with TRBD1. The CDR3 region is CASSDGGQGRDSPLHF. The CDR3, as DNA: TGTGCCAGCAGTGACGGAGGACAGGGAAGGGATTCACCCCTCCACTTT.